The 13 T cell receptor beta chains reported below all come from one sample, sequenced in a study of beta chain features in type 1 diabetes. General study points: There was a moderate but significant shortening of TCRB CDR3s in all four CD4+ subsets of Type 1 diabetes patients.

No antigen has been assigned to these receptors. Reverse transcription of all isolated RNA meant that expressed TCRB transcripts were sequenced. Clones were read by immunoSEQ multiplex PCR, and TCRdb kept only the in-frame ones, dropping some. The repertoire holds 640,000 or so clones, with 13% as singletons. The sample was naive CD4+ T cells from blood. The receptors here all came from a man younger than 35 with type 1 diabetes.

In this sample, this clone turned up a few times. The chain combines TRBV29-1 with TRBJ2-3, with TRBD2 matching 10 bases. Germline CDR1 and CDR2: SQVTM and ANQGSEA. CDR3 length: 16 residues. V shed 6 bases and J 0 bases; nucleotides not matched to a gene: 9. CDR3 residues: CSVERSGGASTDTQYF. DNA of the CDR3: TGCAGCGTCGAGCGAAGCGGGGGGGCCAGCACAGATACGCAGTATTTT.

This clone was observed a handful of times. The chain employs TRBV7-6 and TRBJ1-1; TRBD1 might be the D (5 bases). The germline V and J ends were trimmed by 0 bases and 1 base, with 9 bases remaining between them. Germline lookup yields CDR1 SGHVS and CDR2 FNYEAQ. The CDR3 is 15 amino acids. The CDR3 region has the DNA TGTGCCAGCAGCTTAGCCCCTAGGGGGAACACTGAAGCTTTCTTT. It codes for CASSLAPRGNTEAFF.

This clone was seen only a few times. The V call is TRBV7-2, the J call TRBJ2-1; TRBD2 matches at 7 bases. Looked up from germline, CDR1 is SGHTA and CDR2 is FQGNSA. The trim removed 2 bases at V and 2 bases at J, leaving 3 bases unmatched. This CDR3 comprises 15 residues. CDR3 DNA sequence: TGTGCCAGCAGCTTACTAGCGGCCACCTACAATGAGCAGTTCTTC. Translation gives CASSLLAATYNEQFF.

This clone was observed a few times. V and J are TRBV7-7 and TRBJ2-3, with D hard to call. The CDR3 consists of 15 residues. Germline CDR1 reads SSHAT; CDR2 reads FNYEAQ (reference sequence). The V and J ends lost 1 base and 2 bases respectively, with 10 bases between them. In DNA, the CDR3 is TGTGCCAGCAGCTTAGGATACCAGTCCACAGATACGCAGTATTTT. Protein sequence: CASSLGYQSTDTQYF.

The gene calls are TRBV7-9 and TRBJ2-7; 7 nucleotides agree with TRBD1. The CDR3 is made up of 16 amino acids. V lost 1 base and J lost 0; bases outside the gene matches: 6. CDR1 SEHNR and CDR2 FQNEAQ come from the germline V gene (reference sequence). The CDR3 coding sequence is TGTGCCAGCAGCTTAGTAAGGACAGGTTACTCCTACGAGCAGTACTTC. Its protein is CASSLVRTGYSYEQYF.

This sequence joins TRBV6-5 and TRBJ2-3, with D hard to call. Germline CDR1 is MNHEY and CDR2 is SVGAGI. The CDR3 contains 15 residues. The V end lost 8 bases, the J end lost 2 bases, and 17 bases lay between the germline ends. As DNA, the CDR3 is TGTGCCAGCCATAAAGGGTGGCCGCTCACAGATACGCAGTATTTT. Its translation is CASHKGWPLTDTQYF.

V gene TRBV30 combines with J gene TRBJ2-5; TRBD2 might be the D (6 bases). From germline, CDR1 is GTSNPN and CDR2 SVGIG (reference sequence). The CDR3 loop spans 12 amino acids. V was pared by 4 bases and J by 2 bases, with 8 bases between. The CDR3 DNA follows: TGTGCCTGGACACGGGGGCAAGAGACCCAGTACTTC. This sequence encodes CAWTRGQETQYF. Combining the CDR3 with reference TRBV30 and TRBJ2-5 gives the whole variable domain SQTIHQWPATLVQPVGSPLSLECTVEGTSNPNLYWYRQAAGRGLQLLFYSVGIGQISSEVPQNLSASRPQDRQFILSSKKLLLSDSGFYLCAWTRGQETQYFGPGTRLLVL.

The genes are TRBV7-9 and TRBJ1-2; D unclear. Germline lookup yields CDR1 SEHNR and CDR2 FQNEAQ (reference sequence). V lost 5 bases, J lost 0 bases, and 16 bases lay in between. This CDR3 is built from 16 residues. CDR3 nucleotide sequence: TGTGCCAGCAGCCGTGAATCTTTCAACGCTAACTATGGCTACACCTTC. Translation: CASSRESFNANYGYTF.

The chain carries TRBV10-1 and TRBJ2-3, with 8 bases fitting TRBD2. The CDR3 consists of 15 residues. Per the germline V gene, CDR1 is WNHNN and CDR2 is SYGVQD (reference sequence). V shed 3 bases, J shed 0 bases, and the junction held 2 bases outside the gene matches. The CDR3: CASSEAGASTDTQYF. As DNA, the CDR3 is TGCGCCAGCAGTGAAGCGGGGGCTAGCACAGATACGCAGTATTTT.

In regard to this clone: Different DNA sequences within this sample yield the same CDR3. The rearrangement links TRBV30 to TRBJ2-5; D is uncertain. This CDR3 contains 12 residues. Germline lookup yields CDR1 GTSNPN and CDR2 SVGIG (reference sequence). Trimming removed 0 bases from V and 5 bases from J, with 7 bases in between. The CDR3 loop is CAWSVLPETQYF. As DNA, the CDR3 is TGTGCCTGGAGTGTACTTCCCGAGACCCAGTACTTC. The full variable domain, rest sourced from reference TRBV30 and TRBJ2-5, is SQTIHQWPATLVQPVGSPLSLECTVEGTSNPNLYWYRQAAGRGLQLLFYSVGIGQISSEVPQNLSASRPQDRQFILSSKKLLLSDSGFYLCAWSVLPETQYFGPGTRLLVL.

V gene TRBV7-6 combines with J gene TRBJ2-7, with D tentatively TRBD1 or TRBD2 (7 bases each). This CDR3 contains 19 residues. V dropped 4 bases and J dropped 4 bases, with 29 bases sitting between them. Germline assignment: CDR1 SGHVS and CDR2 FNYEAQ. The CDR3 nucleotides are TGTGCCAGCAGCTCTCACCCGGAGGGAGGGGGCGTGGGATGGTACGAGCAGTACTTC. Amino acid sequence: CASSSHPEGGGVGWYEQYF.

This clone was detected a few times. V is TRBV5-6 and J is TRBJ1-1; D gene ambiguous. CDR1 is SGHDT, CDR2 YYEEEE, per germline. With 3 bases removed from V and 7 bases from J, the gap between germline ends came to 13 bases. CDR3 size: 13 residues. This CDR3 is CASSSRFRGEAFF. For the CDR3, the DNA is TGTGCCAGCAGCTCCCGATTCCGAGGTGAAGCTTTCTTT.

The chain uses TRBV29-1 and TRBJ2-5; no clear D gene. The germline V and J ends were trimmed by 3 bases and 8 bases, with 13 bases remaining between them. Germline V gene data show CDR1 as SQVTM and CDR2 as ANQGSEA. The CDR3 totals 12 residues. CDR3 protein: CSVDGQLGTQYF. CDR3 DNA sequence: TGCAGCGTTGACGGCCAGCTAGGAACCCAGTACTTC.